These 30 T cell receptor beta chains originate from one sample sequenced in a study of blood T cell repertoires in COVID-19. Assay: immunoSEQ multiplex PCR; the TCRdb copy retains only in-frame clones and omits some. The table lists some 300,000 clones, around 90% of them singletons, with approximately 1.5% in the top ten. Sequencing used PBMCs or T cells enriched from blood (not recorded which). The receptor source for this set is a woman between 35 and 50 years old who had recovered from COVID-19.

The V call is TRBV12-3 or TRBV12-4, the J call TRBJ1-3; D not certain. V dropped 3 bases and J dropped 4 bases, with 4 bases sitting between them. CDR3 length: 12 amino acids. CDR3 in amino acids: CASSFVGNTIYF. In nucleotides, the CDR3 is TGTGCCAGCAGTTTCGTGGGAAACACCATATATTTT.

The chain joins TRBV30 to TRBJ1-6; 9 positions match TRBD1. This CDR3 region has 13 residues. J gave up 10 bases and V 4 bases, and 5 bases lay outside the gene matches. Germline CDR1 reads GTSNPN; CDR2 reads SVGIG (reference sequence). CDR3 DNA: TGTGCCTGGAACCACAGGGGGCAGTCACCCCTCCACTTT. This sequence encodes CAWNHRGQSPLHF. The whole variable domain, remainder taken from reference TRBV30 and TRBJ1-6, is SQTIHQWPATLVQPVGSPLSLECTVEGTSNPNLYWYRQAAGRGLQLLFYSVGIGQISSEVPQNLSASRPQDRQFILSSKKLLLSDSGFYLCAWNHRGQSPLHFGNGTRLTVT.

The V gene is TRBV28, the J gene TRBJ1-5; TRBD1 matches at 7 bases. The germline CDR1 and CDR2 sequences are MDHEN and SYDVKM. This CDR3 has 15 amino acids. The V segment lost 6 bases and the J segment 2 bases; nucleotides outside the gene matches: 7. The CDR3 spells CASRVAGGRNQPQHF. The CDR3 nucleotides read TGTGCCAGCAGGGTCGCAGGGGGGCGCAATCAGCCCCAGCATTTT.

The rearrangement uses TRBV11-1 and TRBJ1-2; TRBD1 is a possible D gene (5 bases). Between the trimmed V and J ends, which lost 5 bases and 7 bases, there was a span of 23 bases. The CDR3 has 16 amino acids. The germline V gene encodes CDR1 SGHAT and CDR2 FQDESV (reference sequence). The CDR3 loop reads CASSPPRPGLSSGYTF. CDR3 DNA: TGTGCCAGCAGCCCTCCAAGGCCAGGGTTGTCCTCTGGCTACACCTTC.

In its sample, this clone was seen a few times. The gene calls are TRBV11-1 and TRBJ2-5; 7 bases agree with TRBD2. CDR1 and CDR2 from the germline V gene are SGHAT and FQDESV (reference sequence). J gave up 2 bases and V 3 bases, and 9 bases lay outside the gene matches. The CDR3 loop spans 16 amino acids. CDR3 in amino acids: CASSFRRGNRQETQYF. CDR3 nucleotides: TGTGCCAGCAGCTTTCGGCGGGGGAACCGACAAGAGACCCAGTACTTC.

The chain links TRBV4-1 to TRBJ1-5; 7 bases fit TRBD1. The germline V gene has CDR1 MGHRA and CDR2 YSYEKL. V shed 4 bases and J 9 bases; nucleotides not matched to a gene: 12. The CDR3 is 15 amino acids. CDR3 loop: CASSPQGVKSRPQHF. For the CDR3, the DNA is TGCGCCAGCAGCCCGCAGGGGGTCAAGAGTAGGCCCCAGCATTTT.

The genes are TRBV27 and TRBJ2-4; D is perhaps TRBD1 (6 bases). V lost 4 bases, J lost 0 bases, and 19 bases lay in between. Germline V gene lookup returns CDR1 MNHEY and CDR2 SMNVEV (reference sequence). This CDR3 has 18 amino acids. The CDR3 DNA reads TGTGCCAGCAGTTCGGACAGAGACTATTCAATAGCCAAAAACATTCAGTACTTC. As protein: CASSSDRDYSIAKNIQYF.

V gene TRBV4-3 combines with J gene TRBJ1-3, with D tentatively TRBD1 (5 bases). Germline CDR1 LGHNA, CDR2 YSLEER. V was trimmed by 4 bases and J by 5 bases, leaving 9 bases between them. The CDR3 contains 13 residues. In nucleotides, the CDR3 is TGCGCCAGCAGCCCCAAGGGGAGAAACACCATATATTTT. Translated, it gives CASSPKGRNTIYF.

The chain employs TRBV11-2 and TRBJ1-2; no clear D. Trimming stripped 5 bases from V and 1 base from J, with 8 bases between. The CDR3 totals 13 residues. In germline, CDR1 is SGHAT, CDR2 FQNNGV. DNA for the CDR3: TGTGCCAGCAGCCCCGGGGATAACTATGGCTACACCTTC. It yields the protein CASSPGDNYGYTF.

This clone was recorded once. This chain joins TRBV19 and TRBJ2-7; D call uncertain. This CDR3 spans 14 amino acids. Per germline, CDR1 LNHDA and CDR2 SQIVND (reference sequence). The V end was cut by 5 bases, the J end by 0 bases, with 11 bases between. CDR3 amino acids: CASSVGLFSYEQYF. CDR3 sequence (DNA): TGTGCCAGTAGTGTGGGCCTCTTCTCCTACGAGCAGTACTTC.

The rearrangement links TRBV4-1 to TRBJ1-3; possible D gene TRBD1, 6 bases. Per the germline V gene, CDR1 is MGHRA and CDR2 is YSYEKL. The CDR3 loop spans 15 amino acids. Trimming pared 3 bases from V and 3 bases from J, leaving 12 bases between. CDR3 DNA: TGCGCCAGCAGCCAGACAGGTCTATATGGAAACACCATATATTTT. Translated: CASSQTGLYGNTIYF.

The J gene is TRBJ1-5, the V gene TRBV7-2; no reliable D call. Germline V gives CDR1 SGHTA, CDR2 FQGNSA. The CDR3 sequence is 13 residues long. The V end was cut by 2 bases, the J end by 0 bases, with 2 bases between. CDR3 loop: CASSLLSNQPQHF. CDR3 sequence (DNA): TGTGCCAGCAGCTTACTTAGCAATCAGCCCCAGCATTTT.

The V call is TRBV7-3, the J call TRBJ1-6; 7 bases align to TRBD1. CDR1 is SGHTA, CDR2 FQGTGA, per germline. This CDR3 spans 14 amino acids. After removal of 4 bases from V and 9 bases from J, the junction contained 6 bases not matched to a gene. The CDR3 region is CASSSDRAASPLHF. CDR3 bases: TGTGCCAGCAGCTCCGACAGGGCCGCTTCACCCCTCCACTTT.

This sequence joins TRBV4-2 and TRBJ1-1; 9 bases match TRBD1. Germline V gives CDR1 LGHNA, CDR2 YNFKEQ. V was clipped by 4 bases and J by 8 bases; unmatched bases: 14. The CDR3 totals 16 residues. The CDR3 nucleotides are TGTGCCAGCAGCCTGTTAGGACAGGGGCACTACGGGGAAGCTTTCTTT. Protein sequence: CASSLLGQGHYGEAFF.

The rearrangement joins TRBV19 to TRBJ1-5; D might be TRBD1 (5 bases). This CDR3 has 15 amino acids. Looked up from germline, CDR1 is LNHDA and CDR2 is SQIVND (reference sequence). With 0 bases removed from V and 7 bases from J, the gap between germline ends came to 13 bases. CDR3 in DNA: TGTGCCAGTAGTATAGATCGCGGGGGAAACCAGCCCCAGCATTTT. Protein sequence: CASSIDRGGNQPQHF.

This rearrangement joins TRBV18 to TRBJ1-3; D is unresolved. The CDR3 is 16 amino acids. CDR1 is KGHSH and CDR2 is LQKENI in the germline V gene. V was clipped by 3 bases and J by 0 bases, with 12 bases between them. The CDR3 is CASSPSGQLSGNTIYF. The CDR3 DNA reads as TGTGCCAGCTCACCCTCAGGCCAGCTCTCTGGAAACACCATATATTTT.

The chain links TRBV11-2 to TRBJ1-3, with D hard to call. The length of the CDR3 is 16 residues. Germline assignment: CDR1 SGHAT and CDR2 FQNNGV. V was pared by 5 bases and J by 2 bases, with 16 bases between. CDR3 sequence reads: CASSPLRQVAGNTIYF. The CDR3 DNA reads TGTGCCAGCAGCCCTCTCCGACAAGTGGCTGGAAACACCATATATTTT.

This chain uses TRBV4-1 with TRBJ1-1; maybe TRBD1 (5 bases). V lost 4 bases and J 3 bases, leaving 24 bases between the germline ends. This CDR3 spans 18 amino acids. Germline V CDR1 and CDR2: MGHRA, YSYEKL. The CDR3 region has the DNA TGCGCCAGCAGCCGCCAAACTTGGGTGGGGCAAATAGACACTGAAGCTTTCTTT. Protein product: CASSRQTWVGQIDTEAFF.

This clone showed up just a few times. This chain uses TRBV5-1 with TRBJ2-3; the D is unclear. The CDR3 has 15 residues. Germline V gene data show CDR1 as SGHRS and CDR2 as YFSETQ. V lost 2 bases to trimming and J lost 4 bases, with 14 bases between them. The CDR3 region has the DNA TGCGCCAGCAGCTTACAGAGTAATTCACCAGATACGCAGTATTTT. This encodes CASSLQSNSPDTQYF.

The V call is TRBV2, the J call TRBJ2-7; 12 bases are a match to TRBD1. The trim removed 4 bases at V and 6 bases at J, leaving 7 bases unmatched. The CDR3 runs 15 residues. Germline V CDR1 and CDR2: SNHLY, FYNNEI. CDR3 coding DNA: TGTGCCAGCAGTGGGAGCGGGGACAGGGGGCCCGAGCAGTACTTC. Translation: CASSGSGDRGPEQYF.

The chain links TRBV5-1 to TRBJ2-7; TRBD2 is a possible D gene (6 bases). V was cut by 0 bases and J by 5 bases, with 12 bases left in between. This CDR3 spans 14 amino acids. Per germline, CDR1 SGHRS and CDR2 YFSETQ. Here the CDR3 DNA reads TGCGCCAGCAGCTTGGCCGGGAGCTATGACGAGCAGTACTTC. It is translated as CASSLAGSYDEQYF.

The chain uses TRBV6-1 and TRBJ2-1; 9 bases map to TRBD2. V lost 2 bases and J lost 4; bases outside the gene matches: 3. The CDR3 length is 15 residues. The V gene's germline CDR1 is MNHNS and CDR2 SASEGT. CDR3 amino acids: CASSENSGGYNEQFF. CDR3 DNA sequence: TGTGCCAGCAGTGAAAATAGCGGGGGTTACAATGAGCAGTTCTTC.

Here the CDR3 DNA reads TGTGCCAGCCACCCGCAGCGGACAGGGGGCGATGTACATGGCTACACCTTC. Its translation is CASHPQRTGGDVHGYTF. V usage is TRBV13 and J usage is TRBJ1-2; the match to TRBD1 covers 11 bases. With 8 bases clipped from V and 6 bases from J, the junction kept 17 bases outside the gene matches. CDR3 size: 17 residues. Germline V gives CDR1 PRHDT, CDR2 FYEKMQ (reference sequence). Looking up the rest from reference TRBV13 and TRBJ1-2 gives the full variable domain: AAGVIQSPRHLIKEKRETATLKCYPIPRHDTVYWYQQGPGQDPQFLISFYEKMQSDKGSIPDRFSAQQFSDYHSELNMSSLELGDSALYFCASHPQRTGGDVHGYTFGSGTRLTVV.

This chain connects TRBV9 to TRBJ2-1, with D hard to call. This CDR3 is built from 19 residues. Germline CDR1 SGDLS, CDR2 YYNGEE. V was clipped by 3 bases and J by 0 bases, with 22 bases between them. CDR3 in amino acids: CASSGPNPPAVSSYNEQFF. For the CDR3, the DNA is TGTGCCAGCAGCGGACCCAATCCACCGGCGGTGAGCTCCTACAATGAGCAGTTCTTC.

This clone occurred once. The J gene is TRBJ1-3, the V gene TRBV7-3, with no clear D. The CDR3 is 15 residues long. From germline, CDR1 is SGHTA and CDR2 FQGTGA. The V end lost 4 bases, the J end lost 3 bases, and 13 bases lay between the germline ends. The CDR3 here is CASSSGPGGGNTIYF. DNA for the CDR3: TGTGCCAGCAGCTCAGGTCCGGGAGGTGGAAACACCATATATTTT.

This clone occurred once. This chain joins TRBV5-1 and TRBJ1-4, with D perhaps matching TRBD1 (6 bases). The CDR3 is 16 residues long. Deletions cut 1 base from V and 6 bases from J, with 16 bases between. Germline V gene data show CDR1 as SGHRS and CDR2 as YFSETQ. The chain's CDR3 is CASSLPGGGGHEKLFF. Written as DNA, the CDR3 is TGCGCCAGCAGCTTGCCAGGTGGCGGGGGGCATGAAAAACTGTTTTTT.

The rearrangement joins TRBV19 to TRBJ1-2, with D uncertain. Per the germline V gene, CDR1 is LNHDA and CDR2 is SQIVND (reference sequence). Trimming stripped 6 bases from V and 5 bases from J, with 13 bases between. The length of the CDR3 is 13 residues. In DNA, the CDR3 is TGTGCCAGTAGCCCTCGGACTGATTATGGCTACACCTTC. This translates into CASSPRTDYGYTF.

The chain recombines TRBV6-5 with TRBJ1-5; TRBD1 matches at 12 bases. This CDR3 comprises 15 residues. Per germline, CDR1 MNHEY and CDR2 SVGAGI. V was pared by 10 bases and J by 5 bases, with 9 bases of the junction left unmatched. CDR3 region: CATIGTGGAYQPQHF. DNA of the CDR3: TGTGCCACCATCGGGACAGGGGGCGCCTATCAGCCCCAGCATTTT.

This rearrangement joins TRBV7-8 to TRBJ1-3; D call uncertain. Trimming removed 0 bases from V and 7 bases from J, with 19 bases in between. This CDR3 is built from 17 residues. Germline V gene data show CDR1 as SGHVS and CDR2 as FQNEAQ. CDR3 residues: CASSLARGGGSGNTIYF. CDR3 coding DNA: TGTGCCAGCAGCTTAGCGCGGGGAGGAGGATCCGGGAACACCATATATTTT.

The chain carries TRBV7-9 and TRBJ1-1, with TRBD1 matching 8 bases. The germline CDR1 and CDR2 sequences are SEHNR and FQNEAQ (reference sequence). This CDR3 comprises 13 residues. The junction had 6 bases not matched to a gene; V was cut back by 5 bases and J by 7 bases. CDR3 nucleotides: TGTGCCAGCAGCCAACCCGGGACAGGTGAAGCTTTCTTT. It yields the protein CASSQPGTGEAFF.